The clone carrying this T cell receptor (beta chain) was picked up one time. Antigen specificity is unknown. V lost 0 bases, J lost 2 bases, and 6 bases lay in between. The CDR3 spans 14 residues. Germline V gene data show CDR1 as SGDLS and CDR2 as YYNGEE. This entry belongs to a study of radiation and T cells in renal cell carcinoma. Study-wide background: Nephrectomy followed 15 Gy stereotactic body radiation by 4 weeks.

Stated time point: blood 2 weeks post-SBRT. Described treatment: 15 Gy SBRT to primary tumor, nephrectomy 4 weeks later. This renal cell carcinoma was of the clear cell type. Overall study results and limits: No pretreatment tumor biopsies were available for baseline clonotypes. Top tumor clonotypes rose in blood 2 weeks post-radiation, then contracted.

Sequencing used immunoSEQ multiplex PCR; TCRdb keeps in-frame clones, though not all of them. The sample includes roughly 130,000 clones, approximately 80% of them seen just once. This clonotype was obtained from a woman aged 55-69 years with renal cell carcinoma. This specimen consisted of blood, obtained from a patient whose treatment included radiotherapy and nephrectomy. The rearrangement uses TRBV9 and TRBJ1-3; possible D gene TRBD1, 5 bases. Written as DNA, the CDR3 is TGTGCCAGCAGCGTAGAACAGGCTGGAAACACCATATATTTT. It specifies CASSVEQAGNTIYF.